This is a list of T cell receptor beta chains from one sample in a study of OX40 agonist ivuxolimab in advanced cancers. Data came from immunoSEQ multiplex PCR; TCRdb stores just in-frame clones and leaves some out. The repertoire consists of some 39,000 clones, with roughly four fifths occurring once and the leading ten covering 2.6%. Source: CD4+ or CD8+ T cells sorted from blood, taken in a trial of the OX40 agonist ivuxolimab. These receptors all stem from an adult with an advanced solid tumor such as melanoma, head and neck, liver or kidney cancer. Both conserved end residues are part of each CDR3. Each record gives: J gene, clone size, D gene, V gene, CDR3 DNA, CDR3 protein. The D gene is left open where the match is weak. Expanded clones get a size class; other rows say once, few or many, or leave the size out.

J: TRBJ2-1
size: NA
D: TRBD2
V: TRBV5-1
DNA: TGCGCCAGCAGCCCGGGACTAGCGGGATCCTACAATGAGCAGTTCTTC
CDR3: CASSPGLAGSYNEQFF

J: TRBJ1-1
size: NA
D: TRBD1
V: TRBV7-2
DNA: TGTGCCAGCAGTGGTCAGGGGGATACTGAAGCTTTCTTT
CDR3: CASSGQGDTEAFF

J: TRBJ2-1
size: NA
D: TRBD2
V: TRBV6-1
DNA: TGTGCCGGGGGGACTAGCGGGTCTCCCTACAATGAGCAGTTCTTC
CDR3: CAGGTSGSPYNEQFF

J: TRBJ2-1
size: NA
D: NA
V: TRBV11-1
DNA: TGTGCCAGCAGCTTAGTTTTTGGGAACAATGAGCAGTTCTTC
CDR3: CASSLVFGNNEQFF

J: TRBJ2-7
size: medium-sized
D: NA
V: TRBV28
DNA: TGTGCCAGCAGTTTAGAAGGGAGTCCCACCTACGAGCAGTACTTC
CDR3: CASSLEGSPTYEQYF

J: TRBJ2-2
size: NA
D: NA
V: TRBV7-9
DNA: TGCGCAGGTGGCATTGCCACCGGGGAGCTGTTTTTT
CDR3: CAGGIATGELFF

J: TRBJ2-5
size: few
D: TRBD1
V: TRBV2
DNA: TGTGCCAGCAGTTTCCTAGGACAGGGACAAGAGAGCCAGTACTTC
CDR3: CASSFLGQGQESQYF

J: TRBJ2-2
size: NA
D: NA
V: TRBV5-1
DNA: TGCGCCAGCAGCTTCGGCGGGAAGAACACCGGGGAGCTGTTTTTT
CDR3: CASSFGGKNTGELFF

J: TRBJ2-2
size: once
D: NA
V: TRBV6-5
DNA: TGTGCCAGCAGTTTTAGCACCGGGGAGCTGTTTTTT
CDR3: CASSFSTGELFF

J: TRBJ2-1
size: few
D: NA
V: TRBV7-6
DNA: TGTGCCAGCAGCTTAGAGCTAGCGCAGTCCTACAATGAGCAGTTCTTC
CDR3: CASSLELAQSYNEQFF

J: TRBJ1-5
size: NA
D: TRBD1
V: TRBV19
DNA: TGTGCCAGTAGTAGCCTCGGGACAGATATCATTTATGGCAATCAGCCCCAGCATTTT
CDR3: CASSSLGTDIIYGNQPQHF

J: TRBJ1-1
size: NA
D: NA
V: TRBV2
DNA: TGTGCCAGCAGCGGTCCGGGGCGAGACACTGAAGCTTTCTTT
CDR3: CASSGPGRDTEAFF

J: TRBJ2-3
size: few
D: NA
V: TRBV5-1
DNA: TGCGCCAGCAGCTATGGGGCGGGGAGCACAGATACGCAGTATTTT
CDR3: CASSYGAGSTDTQYF

J: TRBJ1-1
size: medium-sized
D: NA
V: TRBV4-2
DNA: TGTGCCAGCAGCCAACAACAGGAGAACACTGAAGCTTTCTTT
CDR3: CASSQQQENTEAFF

J: TRBJ2-1
size: NA
D: NA
V: TRBV14
DNA: TGTGCCAGCGCTCTAGCATCTCACTCCTACAATGAGCAGTTCTTC
CDR3: CASALASHSYNEQFF

J: TRBJ2-7
size: NA
D: NA
V: TRBV18
DNA: TGTGCCAGCTCACCTGGGAACTCCTACGAGCAGTACTTC
CDR3: CASSPGNSYEQYF

J: TRBJ2-2
size: once
D: NA
V: TRBV29-1
DNA: TGCAGCGTTGCGAATAGCGGAGAAGCCGGGGAGCTGTTTTTT
CDR3: CSVANSGEAGELFF

J: TRBJ2-7
size: NA
D: NA
V: TRBV6-1
DNA: TGTGCCAGCAGATTAGTGAGGGACAAATACGACGAGCAGTACTTC
CDR3: CASRLVRDKYDEQYF

J: TRBJ2-3
size: NA
D: NA
V: TRBV7-8
DNA: TGTGCCAGCAGCCCCACGAGCACAGATACGCAGTATTTT
CDR3: CASSPTSTDTQYF

J: TRBJ1-4
size: few
D: NA
V: TRBV5-8
DNA: TGTGCCAGCAGCATCCGGGACCAACTGTTTTTT
CDR3: CASSIRDQLFF

J: TRBJ1-2
size: NA
D: NA
V: TRBV5-6
DNA: TGTGCCAGCAGCGACGGACAGACCGGAGGTGGCTACACCTTC
CDR3: CASSDGQTGGGYTF

J: TRBJ2-7
size: once
D: TRBD2
V: TRBV19
DNA: TGTGCCAGTAGTATCTCACTAGCGGCTTTCTACGAGCAGTACTTC
CDR3: CASSISLAAFYEQYF

J: TRBJ2-3
size: NA
D: NA
V: TRBV5-1
DNA: TGCGCCAGCAGCTTGCAACCCCGAGCAGTGGGCACAGATACGCAGTATTTT
CDR3: CASSLQPRAVGTDTQYF

J: TRBJ1-4
size: NA
D: NA
V: TRBV20-1
DNA: TGCAGTGTGCCCGAGAATGAAAAACTGTTTTTT
CDR3: CSVPENEKLFF

J: TRBJ2-7
size: NA
D: NA
V: TRBV7-9
DNA: TGTGCCAGCAGTCGCTTGGGGGGTGCTAGAACCTACGAGCAGTACTTC
CDR3: CASSRLGGARTYEQYF

J: TRBJ1-5
size: NA
D: NA
V: TRBV6-1
DNA: TGTGCCAGCAGTGAATACTCCGAATGGCCCCAGCATTTT
CDR3: CASSEYSEWPQHF

J: TRBJ2-3
size: NA
D: NA
V: TRBV19
DNA: TGTGCCAGTAGTATCTCCGGGAGTCAGGAAGATACGCAGTATTTT
CDR3: CASSISGSQEDTQYF

J: TRBJ2-2
size: NA
D: TRBD1
V: TRBV7-9
DNA: TGTGCCAGCAGCGACAGGGGGCAAGGCGGGGAGCTGTTTTTT
CDR3: CASSDRGQGGELFF

J: TRBJ2-1
size: NA
D: NA
V: TRBV2
DNA: TGTGCCAGCACCCCCGATAGATCGGACAATGAGCAGTTCTTC
CDR3: CASTPDRSDNEQFF

J: TRBJ2-5
size: once
D: NA
V: TRBV6-5
DNA: TGTGCCAGCAGTCGTGGCTACCAAGAGACCCAGTACTTC
CDR3: CASSRGYQETQYF

J: TRBJ1-1
size: NA
D: TRBD1
V: TRBV18
DNA: TGTGCCAGCTCACCCCGGACAGGTTATTTGAACACTGAAGCTTTCTTT
CDR3: CASSPRTGYLNTEAFF

J: TRBJ1-6
size: NA
D: TRBD1
V: TRBV6-6
DNA: TGTGCCAGCAGTGACAGGGGGCCCACACCCCTCCACTTT
CDR3: CASSDRGPTPLHF

J: TRBJ1-2
size: NA
D: TRBD1
V: TRBV2
DNA: TGTGCCAGCAGCTTTAGACAGGGGGATTATGGCTACACCTTC
CDR3: CASSFRQGDYGYTF

J: TRBJ2-1
size: few
D: NA
V: TRBV4-2
DNA: TGTGCCAGCAGCCAAGAGGATCTAGCATACAATGAGCAGTTCTTC
CDR3: CASSQEDLAYNEQFF

J: TRBJ2-3
size: NA
D: NA
V: TRBV11-3
DNA: TGTGCCAGCAGCTCGATTGGGGATACGCAGTATTTT
CDR3: CASSSIGDTQYF

J: TRBJ1-1
size: NA
D: NA
V: TRBV6-5
DNA: TGTGCCAGCAGTTACTCGAACACGGGGTTTGAAGCTTTCTTT
CDR3: CASSYSNTGFEAFF

J: TRBJ1-3
size: NA
D: NA
V: TRBV2
DNA: TGTGCCAGCACCAACAGAGGAAACACCATATATTTT
CDR3: CASTNRGNTIYF

J: TRBJ1-5
size: few
D: NA
V: TRBV19
DNA: TGTGCCAGTAGTGGGTGGGGGGCTGGCGTCGGCAATCAGCCCCAGCATTTT
CDR3: CASSGWGAGVGNQPQHF

J: TRBJ2-1
size: NA
D: TRBD2
V: TRBV5-1
DNA: TGCGCCAGCAGCTCGACCCCTCGGACTAGCGAGTACAATGAGCAGTTCTTC
CDR3: CASSSTPRTSEYNEQFF

J: TRBJ2-5
size: NA
D: TRBD2
V: TRBV10-3
DNA: TGTGCCATCAGTGAATCCGGGGGGGAGACCCAGTACTTC
CDR3: CAISESGGETQYF

J: TRBJ2-6
size: NA
D: TRBD1
V: TRBV2
DNA: TGTGCCAGCCACAGGGGGCCTTTCTCTGGGGCCAACGTCCTGACTTTC
CDR3: CASHRGPFSGANVLTF

J: TRBJ2-5
size: NA
D: TRBD2
V: TRBV7-2
DNA: TGTGCCAGCAGCTCCCTAGCGGGAGGGTCGGGGGAGACCCAGTACTTC
CDR3: CASSSLAGGSGETQYF